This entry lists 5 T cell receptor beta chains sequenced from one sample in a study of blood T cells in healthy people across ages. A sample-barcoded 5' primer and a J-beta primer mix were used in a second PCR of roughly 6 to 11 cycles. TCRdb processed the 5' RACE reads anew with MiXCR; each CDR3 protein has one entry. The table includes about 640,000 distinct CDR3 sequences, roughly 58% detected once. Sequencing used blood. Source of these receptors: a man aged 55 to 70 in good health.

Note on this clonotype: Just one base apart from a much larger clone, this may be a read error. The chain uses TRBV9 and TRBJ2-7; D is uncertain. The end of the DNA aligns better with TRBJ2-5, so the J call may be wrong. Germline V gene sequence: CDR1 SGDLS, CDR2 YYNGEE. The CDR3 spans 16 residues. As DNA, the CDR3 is TGTGCCGGCAGCGTAGGCGGAGTAAACTCGGGAGAGACCCAGTACTTC. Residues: CAGSVGGVNSGETQYF.

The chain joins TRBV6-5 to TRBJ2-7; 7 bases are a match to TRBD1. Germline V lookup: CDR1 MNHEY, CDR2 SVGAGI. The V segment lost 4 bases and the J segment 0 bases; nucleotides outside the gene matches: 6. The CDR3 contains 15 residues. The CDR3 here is CASSSPRGSSYEQYF. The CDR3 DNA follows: TGTGCCAGCAGTTCCCCCAGGGGGAGCTCCTACGAGCAGTACTTC.

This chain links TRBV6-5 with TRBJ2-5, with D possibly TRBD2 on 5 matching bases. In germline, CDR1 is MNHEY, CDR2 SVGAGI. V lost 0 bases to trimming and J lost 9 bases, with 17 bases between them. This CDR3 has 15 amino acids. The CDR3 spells CASSYSGLPATAQYF. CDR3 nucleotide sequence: TGTGCCAGCAGTTACTCAGGACTCCCTGCAACGGCCCAGTACTTC.

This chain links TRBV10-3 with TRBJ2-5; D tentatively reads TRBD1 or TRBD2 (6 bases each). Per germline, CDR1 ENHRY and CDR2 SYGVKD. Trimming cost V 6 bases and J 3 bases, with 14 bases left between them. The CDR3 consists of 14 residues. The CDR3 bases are TGTGCCATCAGGGCGAGGGGGGCAGAAGAGACCCAGTACTTC. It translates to CAIRARGAEETQYF.

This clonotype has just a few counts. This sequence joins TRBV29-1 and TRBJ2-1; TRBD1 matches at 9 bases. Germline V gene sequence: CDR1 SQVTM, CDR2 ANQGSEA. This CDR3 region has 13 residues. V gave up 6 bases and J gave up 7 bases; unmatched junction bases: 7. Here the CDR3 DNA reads TGCAGCGTCGGGACAGGGCAAGGGAATGAGCAGTTCTTC. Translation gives CSVGTGQGNEQFF.